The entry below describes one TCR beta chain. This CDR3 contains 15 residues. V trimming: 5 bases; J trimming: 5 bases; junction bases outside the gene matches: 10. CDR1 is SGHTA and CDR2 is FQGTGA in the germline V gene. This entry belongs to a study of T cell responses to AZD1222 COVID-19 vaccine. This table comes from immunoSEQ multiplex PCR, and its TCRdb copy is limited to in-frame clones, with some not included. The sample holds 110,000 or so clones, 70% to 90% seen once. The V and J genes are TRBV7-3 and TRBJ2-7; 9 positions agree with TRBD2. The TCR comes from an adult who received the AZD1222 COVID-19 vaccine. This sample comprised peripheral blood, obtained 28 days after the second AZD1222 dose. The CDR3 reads CASSDPSSGNNEQYF. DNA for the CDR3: TGTGCCAGCAGCGACCCTTCTAGCGGGAATAACGAGCAGTACTTC.